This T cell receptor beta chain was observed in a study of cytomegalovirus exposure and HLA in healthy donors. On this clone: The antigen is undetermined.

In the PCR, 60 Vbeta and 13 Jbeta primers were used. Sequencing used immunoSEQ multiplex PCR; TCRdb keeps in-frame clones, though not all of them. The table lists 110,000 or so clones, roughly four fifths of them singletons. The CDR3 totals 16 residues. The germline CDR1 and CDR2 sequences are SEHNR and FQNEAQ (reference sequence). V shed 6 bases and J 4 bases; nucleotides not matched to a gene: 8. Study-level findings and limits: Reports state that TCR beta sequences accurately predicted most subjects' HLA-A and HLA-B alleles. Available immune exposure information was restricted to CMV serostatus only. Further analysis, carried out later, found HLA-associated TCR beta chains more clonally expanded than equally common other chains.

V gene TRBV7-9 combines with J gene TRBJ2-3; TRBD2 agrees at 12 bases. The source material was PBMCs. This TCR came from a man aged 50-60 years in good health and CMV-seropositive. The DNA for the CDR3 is TGTGCCAGCAGGACCGCTAGCGGGAGGGCCCCAGATACGCAGTATTTT. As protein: CASRTASGRAPDTQYF. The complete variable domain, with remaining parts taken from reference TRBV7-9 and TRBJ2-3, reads DTGVSQNPRHKITKRGQNVTFRCDPISEHNRLYWYRQTLGQGPEFLTYFQNEAQLEKSRLLSDRFSAERPKGSFSTLEIQRTEQGDSAMYLCASRTASGRAPDTQYFGPGTRLTVL.